This T cell receptor (beta chain) was retrieved from a study of identical twins. There are a few counts of this clonotype. MiXCR, run by TCRdb on the 5' RACE reads, gives a single entry per CDR3 protein. The repertoire holds 1.5 million to 2 million distinct CDR3 sequences, under 35% seen once, with under 0.35% in the top ten. This TCR came from a newborn girl in good health. The sample taken for sequencing was cord blood.

The CDR3 loop reads CAIRPARGFTDTQYF. CDR3 DNA: TGTGCCATCAGGCCAGCAAGGGGGTTCACAGATACGCAGTATTTT. The gene calls are TRBV10-3 and TRBJ2-3, with D tentatively TRBD1 (6 bases). Trimming removed 6 bases from V and 2 bases from J, with 15 bases in between. The length of the CDR3 is 15 residues. CDR1 and CDR2 from the germline V gene are ENHRY and SYGVKD.